A selection of T cell receptor beta chains follows, all from one sample in a study of response to subunit inactivated influenza vaccine. TCRdb ran MiXCR on the RT-PCR reads and lists one entry per CDR3 protein. The sample yields about 520,000 distinct CDR3 sequences, less than 30% seen once. The material was CD4+ T cells sorted from PBMCs, obtained roughly 5 days after vaccination. The receptors originated from a man in his fifties who received an inactivated influenza vaccine. Each CDR3 is given without its conserved first and last residue.

v_gene	j_gene	CDR3aa
TRBV12-3/TRBV12-4	TRBJ2-5	ASRRQDVGEETQY
TRBV20-1	TRBJ1-5	SGTSAGQPQH
TRBV6-1	TRBJ2-7	ASSASTSYEQY
TRBV30	TRBJ2-1	AWAPPVYNEQF
TRBV15	TRBJ2-3	ATSPRSRGTDTQY
TRBV20-1	TRBJ2-1	SAREDRHEQF
TRBV4-3	TRBJ2-7	ASSQDPRTGGYEQY
TRBV7-9	TRBJ2-3	ASSHKGSTDTQY
TRBV18	TRBJ2-7	ASSPQAYEQY
TRBV6-1	TRBJ2-7	ASLRLGSYEQY
TRBV12-3/TRBV12-4	TRBJ2-3	ASSLEGLVSDTQY
TRBV4-3	TRBJ2-3	ASSQRRGTDTQY
TRBV7-2	TRBJ2-7	ASSFHTSGPSYEQY
TRBV4-1	TRBJ2-7	ASSQETSGGLYEQY
TRBV20-1	TRBJ2-5	SARRDRGQETQY
TRBV7-2	TRBJ2-7	ASSLVGEGEQY
TRBV3-1	TRBJ1-1	ASSQDGGVNTEAF
TRBV6-2/TRBV6-3	TRBJ2-7	ATKGGPYEQY
TRBV29-1	TRBJ2-5	SVEFRGQETQY
TRBV20-1	TRBJ2-5	SAAGTSGHQETQY
TRBV20-1	TRBJ2-3	SARVGGLASTSTDTQY
TRBV12-3/TRBV12-4	TRBJ2-5	ASSLTSLETQY
TRBV30	TRBJ2-5	AWSEDSPVWTQY
TRBV12-3/TRBV12-4	TRBJ2-5	ASSQARTQY
TRBV7-9	TRBJ1-3	ASSLDGRLRSGNTIY
TRBV20-1	TRBJ1-2	SARVRQGEDGYT
TRBV6-5	TRBJ2-1	ASSYSIFIPNEQF
TRBV30	TRBJ2-3	AWSAIDTQY
TRBV15	TRBJ1-1	ATSRELFRTDTEAF
TRBV7-2	TRBJ1-1	ASSSLGQGGTEAF
TRBV11-3	TRBJ2-2	ASSLERTSGDTGELF
TRBV20-1	TRBJ1-1	SARTGTGRMVTEAF
TRBV12-3/TRBV12-4	TRBJ2-7	ASSPRTRGAEQY
TRBV12-3/TRBV12-4	TRBJ2-7	ASREPGPSYEQY
TRBV7-2	TRBJ2-7	ASSLSGATPYEQY
TRBV15	TRBJ1-1	ATSRDRTRSNTEAF
TRBV27	TRBJ2-2	ASHSTGLVSGELF
TRBV20-1	TRBJ1-1	SARVPGGPEAF
TRBV4-3	TRBJ1-1	ASSQAPQGGRTEAF
TRBV20-1	TRBJ2-7	SAAKTARQGAYEQY
TRBV20-1	TRBJ2-3	SARDPGTHSTDTQY
TRBV6-2/TRBV6-3	TRBJ2-5	ASRLMTGSTGTQY
TRBV12-3/TRBV12-4	TRBJ1-5	ASTDSFDSNQPQH
TRBV4-3	TRBJ2-6	ASSQEVSSGANVLT
TRBV11-2	TRBJ2-7	ASSLDLGVPPYEQY
TRBV28	TRBJ2-7	ARCESGTSGTKPSYEQY
TRBV28	TRBJ2-7	ASSLYGTADEQY
TRBV20-1	.	TASTSGGVETQF
TRBV7-2	TRBJ2-2	ASSFAVPSGGDINTGELF